These 24 T cell receptor beta chains were all obtained from the same sample, sequenced in a study of beta chain features in type 1 diabetes. Overall study results and limits: TCRB CDR3 length was moderately but significantly reduced in all four CD4+ subsets of Type 1 diabetes patients.

cDNA synthesis used the whole RNA isolate, giving expressed TCRB sequences. The assay was immunoSEQ multiplex PCR, and TCRdb's table has in-frame clones only and misses some. The table has 600,000 to 750,000 clones, over 10% seen once. Their antigen targets remain unknown. Sequencing was carried out using naive CD4+ T cells from blood. The receptors were gathered from a man younger than 40 with type 1 diabetes.

This clone appeared a few times. The rearrangement uses TRBV7-9 and TRBJ2-5; D is undetermined. Per the germline V gene, CDR1 is SEHNR and CDR2 is FQNEAQ (reference sequence). V lost 1 base to trimming and J lost 5 bases, with 8 bases between them. CDR3 length equals 13 residues. CDR3 in amino acids: CASSLVTTETQYF. The CDR3 DNA follows: TGTGCCAGCAGCTTAGTGACGACGGAGACCCAGTACTTC.

This rearrangement joins TRBV6-1 to TRBJ2-5, with D maybe TRBD1 (6 bases). The germline V and J ends were trimmed by 8 bases and 5 bases, with 18 bases remaining between them. Germline lookup yields CDR1 MNHNS and CDR2 SASEGT. The CDR3 is 14 residues long. The CDR3 here is CASLLGLRGETQYF. CDR3 coding DNA: TGTGCCAGCTTACTCGGCCTAAGGGGGGAGACCCAGTACTTC.

This clone was detected a few times. This chain connects TRBV18 to TRBJ2-3; D may match TRBD1 or TRBD2 (7 bases each). The CDR3 extends over 15 amino acids. The germline CDR1 and CDR2 sequences are KGHSH and LQKENI. The ends were cut back, 2 bases at V and 4 bases at J, with 13 bases in the middle. The CDR3 DNA reads TGTGCCAGCTCACCAGAGACAGGGAGGGCAGATACGCAGTATTTT. Protein sequence: CASSPETGRADTQYF.

The chain uses TRBV5-4 and TRBJ2-5; the D is unclear. Judging by the DNA end, TRBJ2-7 fits better; the J call may be wrong. CDR3 size: 13 residues. CDR1 and CDR2 from the germline V gene are SGHNT and YYREEE (reference sequence). In nucleotides, the CDR3 is TGTGCCAGCAGCCCCGTTGGTGTGGACGAGCAGTACTTC. Translated, it gives CASSPVGVDEQYF.

In this sample, this clone turned up a few times. The chain recombines TRBV6-6 with TRBJ2-5, with TRBD1 as a possible D gene (5 bases). Germline CDR1 and CDR2: MNHNY and SVGAGI (reference sequence). V lost 2 bases and J 1 base, leaving 11 bases between the germline ends. The CDR3 loop spans 15 amino acids. The CDR3 sequence: CASSYPGQGQETQYF. In DNA form, the CDR3 reads TGTGCCAGCAGTTACCCAGGGCAGGGCCAAGAGACCCAGTACTTC.

The chain has TRBV7-2 and TRBJ1-4; TRBD1 aligns across 10 bases. Germline CDR1 SGHTA, CDR2 FQGNSA. Germline trimming cut 5 bases from V and 7 bases from J; bases unmatched to any gene: 7. The length of the CDR3 is 15 residues. CDR3 residues: CASSLVRTGGEKLFF. In DNA form, the CDR3 reads TGTGCCAGCAGCCTAGTCCGGACAGGGGGTGAAAAACTGTTTTTT.

Written as DNA, the CDR3 is TGCGCCAGCAGCCCATTTCGGGACTCTGGGGCCAACGTCCTGACTTTC. Protein product: CASSPFRDSGANVLTF. The chain joins TRBV5-1 to TRBJ2-6; possible D gene TRBD2, 5 bases. The germline V and J ends were trimmed by 4 bases and 0 bases, with 11 bases remaining between them. The CDR3 totals 16 residues. Germline V lookup: CDR1 SGHRS, CDR2 YFSETQ.

This sequence joins TRBV5-4 and TRBJ2-5; perhaps D is TRBD1 or TRBD2 (5 bases each). The CDR3 covers 13 residues. Germline V CDR1 and CDR2: SGHNT, YYREEE (reference sequence). Trimming removed 4 bases at V and 5 bases at J, with 12 bases between. The CDR3 is CASSQGWGETQYF. CDR3 DNA sequence: TGTGCCAGCAGCCAAGGGTGGGGGGAGACCCAGTACTTC.

This clone was detected only a few times. Other DNA sequences of this sample code for an identical CDR3. The chain employs TRBV4-3 and TRBJ2-7, with D uncertain. Trimming stripped 0 bases from V and 3 bases from J, with 6 bases between. Germline V gene sequence: CDR1 LGHNA, CDR2 YSLEER. The CDR3 runs 13 residues. The CDR3 sequence is CASSQERRYEQYF. CDR3 coding DNA: TGCGCCAGCAGCCAAGAAAGACGCTACGAGCAGTACTTC.

The chain links TRBV6-5 to TRBJ1-1, with D unresolved. V shed 0 bases and J shed 1 base, with 12 bases lying between them. CDR3 length: 16 amino acids. CDR1 is MNHEY, CDR2 SVGAGI, per germline. The CDR3 coding sequence is TGTGCCAGCAGTTACTCGCTGGTTTGGGAGAACACTGAAGCTTTCTTT. This gives the protein CASSYSLVWENTEAFF.

The V gene is TRBV4-2, the J gene TRBJ2-5, with TRBD2 as a possible D gene (6 bases). V gave up 0 bases and J gave up 4 bases, with 15 bases separating them. The length of the CDR3 is 16 residues. Germline assignment: CDR1 LGHNA and CDR2 YNFKEQ. The CDR3, as DNA: TGTGCCAGCAGCCAAGAATGGGGGGTGGTAGGAGAGACCCAGTACTTC. Residues: CASSQEWGVVGETQYF.

The chain employs TRBV29-1 and TRBJ1-2, with D unclear. The CDR3 loop spans 13 amino acids. CDR1 and CDR2 (germline): SQVTM, ANQGSEA. The V end was cut by 7 bases, the J end by 1 base, with 13 bases between. The CDR3 here is CSAVEGSNYGYTF. The CDR3, as DNA: TGCAGCGCTGTGGAGGGAAGTAACTATGGCTACACCTTC.

This clone was observed a handful of times. V and J are TRBV28 and TRBJ2-4, with 8 bases matching TRBD1. The junction had 6 bases not matched to a gene; V was cut back by 4 bases and J by 1 base. The V gene's germline CDR1 is MDHEN and CDR2 SYDVKM. This CDR3 region has 16 residues. CDR3 loop: CASSSPGQVAKNIQYF. Here the CDR3 DNA reads TGTGCCAGCAGTTCCCCGGGACAGGTGGCCAAAAACATTCAGTACTTC.

This chain uses TRBV7-2 with TRBJ1-5, with TRBD1 as a possible D gene (6 bases). Between the trimmed V and J ends, which lost 5 bases and 4 bases, there was a span of 15 bases. Germline V CDR1 and CDR2: SGHTA, FQGNSA. The CDR3 has 15 amino acids. The CDR3 region is CASSVGGAENQPQHF. In nucleotides, the CDR3 is TGTGCCAGCAGCGTCGGGGGGGCTGAGAATCAGCCCCAGCATTTT.

DNA of the CDR3: TGCAGCGCCAATACCGGGACAGGAGGGACCCAGTACTTC. Its protein is CSANTGTGGTQYF. The chain combines TRBV29-1 with TRBJ2-5; 8 nucleotides match TRBD1. This CDR3 contains 13 residues. J gave up 7 bases and V 7 bases, and 11 bases lay outside the gene matches. Germline assignment: CDR1 SQVTM and CDR2 ANQGSEA.

Only a few counts were recorded for this clone. This chain uses TRBV10-3 with TRBJ2-7; possibly TRBD1 for D (6 bases). From germline, CDR1 is ENHRY and CDR2 SYGVKD. The CDR3 covers 15 residues. V dropped 1 base and J dropped 5 bases, with 15 bases sitting between them. CDR3 in DNA: TGTGCCATCAGTGAGTGGCAGGGGAGTTCCCACGAGCAGTACTTC. Translating gives CAISEWQGSSHEQYF.

The chain joins TRBV7-2 to TRBJ2-2, with 7 bases aligning to TRBD2. CDR1 and CDR2 from the germline V gene are SGHTA and FQGNSA. The J segment lost 0 bases and the V segment lost 5 bases, leaving 3 bases of the junction unmatched. This CDR3 region has 15 residues. The DNA for the CDR3 is TGTGCCAGCAGCCCCGGACTAGCGAACACCGGGGAGCTGTTTTTT. This gives the protein CASSPGLANTGELFF.

The chain employs TRBV5-1 and TRBJ1-6; no definite D call. V dropped 2 bases and J dropped 7 bases, with 10 bases sitting between them. The CDR3 is made up of 14 amino acids. CDR1 and CDR2 (germline): SGHRS, YFSETQ. The CDR3 loop is CASSLTESNSPLHF. The CDR3 nucleotides read TGCGCCAGCAGCTTAACAGAGTCGAATTCACCCCTCCACTTT.

V and J are TRBV4-2 and TRBJ1-1; D ambiguous. Trimming shortened V by 7 bases and J by 0 bases, and 9 bases separated the two germline ends. The germline CDR1 and CDR2 sequences are LGHNA and YNFKEQ. The CDR3 runs to 13 residues. CDR3 sequence reads: CASTTPVNTEAFF. The CDR3 DNA reads as TGTGCCAGCACCACCCCAGTGAACACTGAAGCTTTCTTT.

This rearrangement joins TRBV5-8 to TRBJ1-6; TRBD1 is a possible D gene (6 bases). Germline values: CDR1 SGHTS, CDR2 YDEGEE. The CDR3 has 13 residues. Trimming cost V 7 bases and J 9 bases, with 14 bases left between them. CDR3 coding DNA: TGTGCCAGCCGGGACACCAGGTCTTCACCCCTCCACTTT. It specifies CASRDTRSSPLHF.

The gene calls are TRBV20-1 and TRBJ2-3; D remains ambiguous. The CDR3 has 11 residues. Germline assignment: CDR1 DFQATT and CDR2 SNEGSKA (reference sequence). V was trimmed by 3 bases and J by 6 bases, leaving 7 bases between them. The CDR3 bases are TGCAGTGCTAGCCGGCGGGATACGCAGTATTTT. As protein: CSASRRDTQYF.

This chain links TRBV4-1 with TRBJ1-6; 9 nucleotides align to TRBD1. The CDR3 runs to 18 residues. CDR1 is MGHRA, CDR2 YSYEKL, per germline. V lost 2 bases and J lost 7; bases outside the gene matches: 12. The CDR3 sequence: CASSQTKPGQGENSPLHF. CDR3 in DNA: TGCGCCAGCAGCCAAACCAAGCCGGGACAGGGAGAGAATTCACCCCTCCACTTT.

The chain couples TRBV2 to TRBJ1-5, with D maybe TRBD1 (6 bases). The CDR3 runs to 15 residues. CDR1 is SNHLY, CDR2 FYNNEI, per germline. Trimming removed 8 bases at V and 0 bases at J, with 14 bases between. The CDR3 DNA reads TGTGCCAGCCAATACAGGGCTACTAGCAATCAGCCCCAGCATTTT. It codes for CASQYRATSNQPQHF.

The V and J genes are TRBV27 and TRBJ1-5; D is unclear. V lost 3 bases, J lost 0 bases, and 6 bases lay in between. CDR1 is MNHEY and CDR2 is SMNVEV in the germline V gene (reference sequence). CDR3 length: 14 amino acids. CDR3 bases: TGTGCCAGCAGTTTTGTGGGTAGCAATCAGCCCCAGCATTTT. Its translation is CASSFVGSNQPQHF.